This record covers a single T cell receptor beta chain. Its antigen is not identified. The entry originates in a study of graft-versus-host responses after intestinal transplantation. Study-level findings and limits: Allografts of patients with graft-donor T cell macrochimerism showed high graft-versus-host to host-versus-graft clone ratios.

Here immunoSEQ multiplex PCR was the method, and the copy in TCRdb shows in-frame clones only, minus some. Of around 45,000 clones in the sample, roughly 91% are singletons; the top ten hold 2.5%. The germline CDR1 and CDR2 sequences are MDHEN and SYDVKM. The CDR3 sequence is 14 residues long. V shed 6 bases, J shed 4 bases, and the junction held 6 bases outside the gene matches. The rearrangement links TRBV28 to TRBJ1-3, with 7 positions matching TRBD1. This sample comprised unstimulated CD4+ T cells sorted from spleen or lymph node cells, obtained before transplant. This receptor was obtained from a human donor who was the organ donor for an intestinal transplant. This CDR3 reads CASRNTGDGNTIYF. In DNA, the CDR3 is TGTGCCAGCAGGAACACAGGGGACGGAAACACCATATATTTT.